These T cell receptor beta chains were read from a single sample in a study of CD8 T cells in ankylosing spondylitis. Using its own MiXCR run on the 5' RACE reads, TCRdb lists one record per CDR3 protein. The sample consists of roughly 240,000 distinct CDR3 sequences, 7% to 10% of them appearing once. What was sequenced was blood, either unsorted or a sorted T cell fraction (not recorded which). The receptors were gathered from a female donor with ankylosing spondylitis or in good health (not recorded which). Both conserved end residues are part of each CDR3. A D gene is named only where the DNA matches it firmly. Clone size, where shown, is once, few, many, or a class for clones that have expanded.

size	D	V	J	DNA	CDR3
many	-	TRBV5-5	TRBJ2-2	TGTGCCAGCAGCTTGGTCCCGGGGGACACCGGGGAGCTGTTTTTT	CASSLVPGDTGELFF
many	-	TRBV20-1	TRBJ2-3	TGCAGTGCTAGAGGAGCGGGCACAGATACGCAGTATTTT	CSARGAGTDTQYF
many	TRBD2	TRBV20-1	TRBJ2-1	TGCAGTGCTCCGGGGACTACCTACAATGAGCAGTTCTTC	CSAPGTTYNEQFF
many	TRBD1	TRBV20-1	TRBJ1-1	TGCAGTGCTAGAGGATCAGGCAGACAGGGGAGGACTGAAGCTTTCTTT	CSARGSGRQGRTEAFF
few	-	TRBV7-2	TRBJ2-7	TGTGCCAGCAGCTTTATGCCCCCGAGCTCCGGGTACGAGCAGTACTTC	CASSFMPPSSGYEQYF
many	-	TRBV2	TRBJ2-5	TGTGCCAGCAGTGAACGCGGCTTTTCGAAAGAGACCCAGTACTTC	CASSERGFSKETQYF
many	TRBD1	TRBV12-3/TRBV12-4	TRBJ2-7	TGTGCCAGCGGGACAGGGGGTTACGAGCAGTACTTC	CASGTGGYEQYF
-	-	TRBV12-3/TRBV12-4	TRBJ2-2	TGTGCCAGCAGTTGGGTAGAGGGGGAGCTGTTTTTT	CASSWVEGELFF
many	-	TRBV10-3	TRBJ2-2	TGTGCCATCAGCGGGTTCAGCGGCGACACCGGGGAGCTGTTTTTT	CAISGFSGDTGELFF
many	TRBD1	TRBV7-2	TRBJ2-1	TGTGCCAGCAGCTACTCTCGGCAGGGGGCCGGTGAGCAGTTCTTC	CASSYSRQGAGEQFF
-	TRBD2	TRBV11-2	TRBJ2-2	TGTGCCAGCAGCGACCCGCCGGGACTAGCGGGAGGGCCGGGCACCGGGGAGCTGTTTTTT	CASSDPPGLAGGPGTGELFF
many	-	TRBV11-2	TRBJ2-3	TGTGCCAGCAGCCCAATGTCTGGGACAGATACGCAGTATTTT	CASSPMSGTDTQYF